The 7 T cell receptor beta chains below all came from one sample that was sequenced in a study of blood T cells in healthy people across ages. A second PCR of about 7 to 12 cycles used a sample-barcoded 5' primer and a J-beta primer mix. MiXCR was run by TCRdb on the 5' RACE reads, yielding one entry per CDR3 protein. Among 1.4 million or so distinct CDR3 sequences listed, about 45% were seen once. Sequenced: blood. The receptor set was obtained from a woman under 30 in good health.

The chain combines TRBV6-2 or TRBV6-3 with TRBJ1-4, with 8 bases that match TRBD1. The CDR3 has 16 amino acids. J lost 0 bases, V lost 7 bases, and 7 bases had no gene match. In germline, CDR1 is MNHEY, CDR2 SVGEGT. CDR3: CASTRDRPPTNEKLFF. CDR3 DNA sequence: TGTGCCAGCACACGGGACAGGCCTCCAACTAATGAAAAACTGTTTTTT.

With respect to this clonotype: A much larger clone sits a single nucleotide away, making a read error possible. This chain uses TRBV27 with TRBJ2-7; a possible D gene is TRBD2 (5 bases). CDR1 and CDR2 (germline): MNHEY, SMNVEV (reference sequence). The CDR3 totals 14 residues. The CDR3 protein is CANSSRGGYYEQYF. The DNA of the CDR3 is TGTGCCAACAGTTCTCGCGGAGGCTACTACGAGCAGTACTTC.

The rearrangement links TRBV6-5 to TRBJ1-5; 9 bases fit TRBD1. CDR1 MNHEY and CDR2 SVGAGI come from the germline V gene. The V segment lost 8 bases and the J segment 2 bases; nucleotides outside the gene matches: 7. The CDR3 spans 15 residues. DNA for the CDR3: TGTGCCAGCGGGGGGACAGGGTTCGGCAATCAGCCCCAGCATTTT. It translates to CASGGTGFGNQPQHF.

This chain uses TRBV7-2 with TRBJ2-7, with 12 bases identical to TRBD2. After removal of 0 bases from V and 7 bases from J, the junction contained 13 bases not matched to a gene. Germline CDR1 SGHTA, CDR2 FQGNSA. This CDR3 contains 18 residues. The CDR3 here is CASSLAILAGGQNNEQYF. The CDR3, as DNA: TGTGCCAGCAGCTTAGCGATTCTAGCGGGAGGGCAAAACAATGAGCAGTACTTC.

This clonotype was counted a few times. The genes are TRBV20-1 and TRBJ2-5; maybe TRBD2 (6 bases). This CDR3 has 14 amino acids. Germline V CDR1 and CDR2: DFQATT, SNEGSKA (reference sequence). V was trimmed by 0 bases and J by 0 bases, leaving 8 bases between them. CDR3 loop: CSAREGLNQETQYF. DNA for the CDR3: TGCAGTGCTAGAGAGGGACTCAACCAAGAGACCCAGTACTTC.

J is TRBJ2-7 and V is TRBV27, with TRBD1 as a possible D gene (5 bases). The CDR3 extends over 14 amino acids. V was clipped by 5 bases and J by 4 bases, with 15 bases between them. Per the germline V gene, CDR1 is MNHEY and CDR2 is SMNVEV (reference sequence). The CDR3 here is CASSVGVMSYEQYF. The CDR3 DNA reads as TGTGCCAGCAGTGTAGGGGTGATGAGTTACGAGCAGTACTTC.

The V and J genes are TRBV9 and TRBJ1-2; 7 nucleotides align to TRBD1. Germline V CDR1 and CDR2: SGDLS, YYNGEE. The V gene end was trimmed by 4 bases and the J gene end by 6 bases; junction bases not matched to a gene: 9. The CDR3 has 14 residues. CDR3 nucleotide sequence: TGTGCCAGCAGCAAAACAGGGGCTCTTGATGGCTACACCTTC. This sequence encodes CASSKTGALDGYTF. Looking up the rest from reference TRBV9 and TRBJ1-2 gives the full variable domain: DSGVTQTPKHLITATGQRVTLRCSPRSGDLSVYWYQQSLDQGLQFLIQYYNGEERAKGNILERFSAQQFPDLHSELNLSSLELGDSALYFCASSKTGALDGYTFGSGTRLTVV.